This T cell receptor beta chain was recorded in a study of shared clonotypes between healthy human individuals. Study-wide context: In total, the donors were a couple of women and a few men aged 18 to 49.

The naive CD8 population came from CD45RO-negative cells selected for CCR7, without terminally differentiated effector memory CD45RA+ cells. Study-wide points: Sharing across four donors was highest in naive CD4 (roughly 5%) and lowest in memory CD8 (about 0.4%). Larger estimated richness was generally seen in naive subsets than in memory subsets. Donor scarcity curtailed the genetic and exposure-history diversity represented herein.

Comment on this clone: Its matching antigen is unknown.

Germline V gene sequence: CDR1 SGHAT, CDR2 FQDESV (reference sequence). The CDR3 runs to 15 residues. Trimming at V came to 5 bases and at J to 3 bases, leaving 7 bases not matched to a gene. Here immunoSEQ multiplex PCR was the method, and the copy in TCRdb shows in-frame clones only, minus some. The sample has millions of clones; just under 95% are singletons. The rearrangement links TRBV11-1 to TRBJ2-3, with TRBD1 identical over 8 bases. Source material: naive CD8+ T cells sorted from blood. This receptor was obtained from a man aged 18 to 29 in good health. CDR3 in amino acids: CASSVRDRTTDTQYF. CDR3 coding DNA: TGTGCCAGCAGCGTCCGGGACAGGACGACAGATACGCAGTATTTT.